The rows below give T cell receptor beta chains drawn from one sample of a study of shared clonotypes between healthy human individuals. Repertoires were generated with immunoSEQ multiplex PCR, while TCRdb's copy carries only in-frame clones and drops some. The sample has some 2,500,000 clones, 93% seen once. Material: naive CD4+ T cells from PBMCs. These receptors all stem from a man aged 18 to 35 in good health. Some clones in this sample may be carry-over from other donors' samples. Both conserved end residues are part of each CDR3. D genes are given only for firm matches. A row's size may be missing; if present it is once, few, many or a size class.

J | D | size | V | DNA | CDR3
TRBJ2-5 | TRBD1 | NA | TRBV18 | TGTGCCAGCTCACCACCGAACAGGGGGCGAGAGACCCAGTACTTC | CASSPPNRGRETQYF
TRBJ2-1 | NA | NA | TRBV6-5 | TGTGCCAGCAGTTACTCGGGCGGTTACAATGAGCAGTTCTTC | CASSYSGGYNEQFF
TRBJ2-6 | NA | NA | TRBV5-1 | TGCGCCAGCAGCTTGGGGGAAAAAGGATCTGCTGGGGCCAACGTCCTGACTTTC | CASSLGEKGSAGANVLTF
TRBJ2-7 | NA | NA | TRBV10-3 | TGTGCCATCAGTGACCCCCCGGGGAGACTCGAGACGGAGCAGTACTTC | CAISDPPGRLETEQYF
TRBJ1-2 | NA | NA | TRBV11-2 | TGTGCCAGCAGCCCCCGGACAGATAACTATGGCTACACCTTC | CASSPRTDNYGYTF
TRBJ2-4 | NA | NA | TRBV6-5 | TGTGCCAGCAGTCCCCTTGACATTCAGTACTTC | CASSPLDIQYF
TRBJ1-2 | TRBD1 | NA | TRBV9 | TGTGCCAGCAGCGCCAGGGGGAGCGGCTACACCTTC | CASSARGSGYTF
TRBJ2-7 | NA | NA | TRBV5-1 | TGCGCCAGCAGGCAGGACCAGGGTGAGCAGTACTTC | CASRQDQGEQYF
TRBJ1-2 | NA | NA | TRBV18 | TGTGCCAGCTCACCACGGAGGGAGGATGGCTACACCTTC | CASSPRREDGYTF
TRBJ2-7 | NA | NA | TRBV7-8 | TGTGCCAGCAGCTTAGGGGTCCGGGACACCTACGAGCAGTACTTC | CASSLGVRDTYEQYF
TRBJ1-5 | NA | few | TRBV30 | TGTGCCTGGAGGGTCAAGTATAGCAATCAGCCCCAGCATTTT | CAWRVKYSNQPQHF
TRBJ1-3 | NA | once | TRBV11-1 | TGTGCCAGCAGCTTAGAGTTTACGGGCGTCGGAAACACCATATATTTT | CASSLEFTGVGNTIYF
TRBJ2-2 | NA | NA | TRBV7-9 | TGTGCCAGCAGCACTGACCGGAGGACCGGGGAGCTGTTTTTT | CASSTDRRTGELFF
TRBJ2-7 | TRBD1 | NA | TRBV27 | TGTGCCAGCAGTTCTCAGGACAGGGGAAGCTACGAGCAGTACTTC | CASSSQDRGSYEQYF
TRBJ2-1 | NA | NA | TRBV28 | TGTGCCAGCAGTTCCCATGACGGGGTATATGAGCAGTTCTTC | CASSSHDGVYEQFF
TRBJ2-2 | NA | NA | TRBV7-2 | TGTGCCAGCAGCTTAGCTGGTACCGGGGAGCTGTTTTTT | CASSLAGTGELFF
TRBJ2-1 | TRBD2 | NA | TRBV19 | TGTGCCAGTATTGGACTAGCGGGGACCTACAATGAGCAGTTCTTC | CASIGLAGTYNEQFF
TRBJ1-3 | NA | once | TRBV15 | TGTGCCACCAGCAGAATGACGCTTAGCTCTGGAAACACCATATATTTT | CATSRMTLSSGNTIYF
TRBJ1-1 | NA | NA | TRBV5-1 | TGCGCCAGCAGCTCGGAGGGGACACCCAACACTGAAGCTTTCTTT | CASSSEGTPNTEAFF
TRBJ2-3 | NA | NA | TRBV27 | TGTGCCAGCAGTTTATCGAGGGTGGGGCCTAGCACAGATACGCAGTATTTT | CASSLSRVGPSTDTQYF
TRBJ2-3 | NA | once | TRBV28 | TGTGCCAGCAGTCTCACCCCTCTTCCAGATACGCAGTATTTT | CASSLTPLPDTQYF
TRBJ2-1 | NA | NA | TRBV5-1 | TGCGCCAGCAGCCTCGGGTCCCAGGACGAGCAGTTCTTC | CASSLGSQDEQFF
TRBJ2-1 | TRBD1 | NA | TRBV18 | TGTGCCAGCTCACCAATCAGGGGGCGAGACAATGAGCAGTTCTTC | CASSPIRGRDNEQFF
TRBJ2-5 | TRBD2 | NA | TRBV10-3 | TGTGCCATCAGGCCAGGGACTAGCGAACAAGAGACCCAGTACTTC | CAIRPGTSEQETQYF
TRBJ2-2 | NA | NA | TRBV7-9 | TGTGCCAGCAGCTACCAAGGGGCCCACACCGGGGAGCTGTTTTTT | CASSYQGAHTGELFF
TRBJ2-7 | NA | once | TRBV6-5 | TGTGCCAGCAGGGAGCCTAGCAGCTACGAGCAGTACTTC | CASREPSSYEQYF
TRBJ2-6 | NA | NA | TRBV28 | TGTGCCAGCAGTTCTCCGGGTACTGGGGCCAACGTCCTGACTTTC | CASSSPGTGANVLTF
TRBJ2-1 | TRBD1 | NA | TRBV6-4 | TGTGCCAGCAGTGACCACACAGGGGATGAGCAGTTCTTC | CASSDHTGDEQFF
TRBJ2-7 | NA | NA | TRBV5-1 | TGCGCCAGCAGCTTGGCGCCGGGCGTCTCCTACGAGCAGTACTTC | CASSLAPGVSYEQYF
TRBJ1-4 | TRBD1 | NA | TRBV13 | TGTGCCAGCAGCTCGACAGGGAAGAGGTTAGGCGCTGAAAAACTGTTTTTT | CASSSTGKRLGAEKLFF
TRBJ2-7 | NA | NA | TRBV9 | TGTGCCAGCAGCGTAGCGATTGGGAGCAGCGAGCAGTACTTC | CASSVAIGSSEQYF
TRBJ2-5 | NA | NA | TRBV7-2 | TGTGCCAGCAGCTTAGTCACCGTCGTAGTAGAGACCCAGTACTTC | CASSLVTVVVETQYF
TRBJ2-3 | TRBD2 | NA | TRBV5-1 | TGCGCCAGCAGCTTGGGGTCTAGCGGACGCGATACGCAGTATTTT | CASSLGSSGRDTQYF
TRBJ2-1 | NA | NA | TRBV9 | TGTGCCAGCAGCGTTTCTGGGACGAGTCTCTACAATGAGCAGTTCTTC | CASSVSGTSLYNEQFF
TRBJ1-1 | NA | NA | TRBV19 | TGTGCCAGTACGGCGGGGGGTGGCGTCACTGAAGCTTTCTTT | CASTAGGGVTEAFF
TRBJ2-3 | TRBD1 | NA | TRBV5-4 | TGTGCCAGCAGCCCCAAGGGGACAGGGGGCGGCACAGATACGCAGTATTTT | CASSPKGTGGGTDTQYF
TRBJ2-3 | NA | NA | TRBV12-5 | TGTGCTAGTGGTTACACAGATACGCAGTATTTT | CASGYTDTQYF
TRBJ2-7 | TRBD2 | NA | TRBV5-1 | TGCGCCAGCAGCTTGGCTGGCGGGAGCTCCTACGAGCAGTACTTC | CASSLAGGSSYEQYF
TRBJ1-1 | NA | NA | TRBV29-1 | TGCAGCGTTTCCGAGGTCGCGGGACACACTGAAGCTTTCTTT | CSVSEVAGHTEAFF
TRBJ1-3 | NA | NA | TRBV18 | TGTGCCAGCTCACCCAACCAGCTATCCCTTGCCTCCTCTGGAAACACCATATATTTT | CASSPNQLSLASSGNTIYF
TRBJ2-2 | TRBD1 | NA | TRBV15 | TGTGCCACCAGCAGCCGACAGGGGGACACCGGGGAGCTGTTTTTT | CATSSRQGDTGELFF
TRBJ2-5 | TRBD2 | once | TRBV10-1 | TGCGCCAGCAGGGCTAGCGGGAGACGAGAGACCCAGTACTTC | CASRASGRRETQYF